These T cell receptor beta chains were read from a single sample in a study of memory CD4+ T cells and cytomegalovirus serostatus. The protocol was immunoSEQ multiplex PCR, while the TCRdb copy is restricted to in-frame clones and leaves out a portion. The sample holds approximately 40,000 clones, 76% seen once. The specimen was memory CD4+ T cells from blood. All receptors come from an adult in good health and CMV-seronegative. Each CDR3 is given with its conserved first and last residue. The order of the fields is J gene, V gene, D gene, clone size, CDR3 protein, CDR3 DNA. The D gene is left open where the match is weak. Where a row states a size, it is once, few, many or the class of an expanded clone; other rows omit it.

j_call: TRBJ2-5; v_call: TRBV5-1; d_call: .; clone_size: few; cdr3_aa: CASSLRGIGRNQETQYF; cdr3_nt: TGCGCCAGCAGCTTGCGGGGCATTGGGAGGAACCAAGAGACCCAGTACTTC
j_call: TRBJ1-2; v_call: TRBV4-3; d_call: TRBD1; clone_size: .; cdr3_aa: CASSLESRTGGGYTF; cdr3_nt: TGCGCCAGCAGCCTCGAATCCAGGACAGGGGGAGGCTACACCTTC
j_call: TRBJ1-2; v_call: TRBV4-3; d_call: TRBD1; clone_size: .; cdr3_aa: CASSQKRDSQYGYTF; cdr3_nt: TGCGCCAGCAGCCAAAAGCGGGACAGCCAATATGGCTACACCTTC
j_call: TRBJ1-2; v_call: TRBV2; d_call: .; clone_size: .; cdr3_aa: CASSLPLGQPDGYTF; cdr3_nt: TGTGCCAGCAGCCTACCACTAGGACAGCCCGATGGCTACACCTTC
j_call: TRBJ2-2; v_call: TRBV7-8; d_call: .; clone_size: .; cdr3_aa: CASSLLASNTGELFF; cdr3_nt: TGTGCCAGCAGTTTGCTAGCATCGAACACCGGGGAGCTGTTTTTT
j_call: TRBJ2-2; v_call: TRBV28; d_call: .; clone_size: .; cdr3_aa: CASIRSVANTGELFF; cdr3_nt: TGTGCCAGCATCCGCTCCGTCGCGAACACCGGGGAGCTGTTTTTT
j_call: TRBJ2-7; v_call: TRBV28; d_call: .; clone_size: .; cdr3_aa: CASRGLDEQYF; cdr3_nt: TGTGCCAGCCGGGGGTTAGACGAGCAGTACTTC
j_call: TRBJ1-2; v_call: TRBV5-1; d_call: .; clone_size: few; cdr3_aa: CASSLTDTDYGYTF; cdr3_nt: TGCGCCAGCAGTTTAACCGACACGGACTATGGCTACACCTTC
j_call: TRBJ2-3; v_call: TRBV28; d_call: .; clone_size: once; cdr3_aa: CASSSLRTYTDTQYF; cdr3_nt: TGTGCCAGCAGTTCCCTAAGGACGTACACAGATACGCAGTATTTT
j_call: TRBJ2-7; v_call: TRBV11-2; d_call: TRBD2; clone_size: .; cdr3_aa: CASSPKRREGYEQYF; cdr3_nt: TGTGCCAGCAGCCCGAAACGGCGGGAGGGGTACGAGCAGTACTTC
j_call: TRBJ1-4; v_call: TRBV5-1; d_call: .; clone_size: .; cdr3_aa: CASSLDVGGGEKLFF; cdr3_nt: TGCGCCAGCAGCTTGGATGTGGGGGGTGGTGAAAAACTGTTTTTT
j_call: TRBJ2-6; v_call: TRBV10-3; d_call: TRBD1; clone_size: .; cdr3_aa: CAISDFRDRGTGANVLTF; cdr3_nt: TGTGCCATCAGTGACTTCCGGGACAGGGGAACTGGGGCCAACGTCCTGACTTTC
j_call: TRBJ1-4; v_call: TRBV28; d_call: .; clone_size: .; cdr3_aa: CASSFSPHRAEKLFF; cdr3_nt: TGTGCCAGCAGTTTTAGCCCCCACAGAGCTGAAAAACTGTTTTTT
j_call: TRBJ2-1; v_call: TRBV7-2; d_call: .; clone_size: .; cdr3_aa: CASSLVQGTGYNEQFF; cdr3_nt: TGTGCCAGCAGCTTAGTACAGGGGACTGGCTACAATGAGCAGTTCTTC
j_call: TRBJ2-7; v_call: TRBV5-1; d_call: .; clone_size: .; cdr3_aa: CASSLFEAGSYEQYF; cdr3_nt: TGCGCCAGCAGCTTATTTGAGGCAGGCTCCTACGAGCAGTACTTC
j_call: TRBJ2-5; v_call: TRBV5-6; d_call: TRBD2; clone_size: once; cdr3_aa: CASSLSGTEETQYF; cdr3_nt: TGTGCCAGCAGCTTGAGCGGGACGGAAGAGACCCAGTACTTC
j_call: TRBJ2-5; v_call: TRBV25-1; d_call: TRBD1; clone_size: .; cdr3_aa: CASSRDRGVGETQYF; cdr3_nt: TGTGCCAGCAGCCGGGACAGGGGAGTAGGGGAGACCCAGTACTTC
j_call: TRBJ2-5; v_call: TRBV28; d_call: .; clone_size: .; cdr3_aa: CASSFRSGRVETQYF; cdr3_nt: TGTGCCAGCAGTTTTAGATCGGGTAGGGTGGAGACCCAGTACTTC
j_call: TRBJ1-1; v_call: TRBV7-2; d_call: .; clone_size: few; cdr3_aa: CASSSDRNTEAFF; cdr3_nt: TGTGCCAGCAGTTCGGACAGGAACACTGAAGCTTTCTTT
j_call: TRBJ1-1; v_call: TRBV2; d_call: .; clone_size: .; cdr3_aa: CASSAWAEAFF; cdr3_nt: TGTGCCAGCAGTGCGTGGGCTGAAGCTTTCTTT
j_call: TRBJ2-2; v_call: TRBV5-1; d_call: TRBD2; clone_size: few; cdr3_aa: CASSIRTSGDTGELFF; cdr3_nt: TGCGCCAGCAGCATACGGACTAGCGGAGACACCGGGGAGCTGTTTTTT
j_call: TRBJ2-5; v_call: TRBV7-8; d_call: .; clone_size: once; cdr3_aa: CASSLGRLQETQYF; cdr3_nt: TGTGCCAGCAGCTTAGGGCGCCTCCAAGAGACCCAGTACTTC
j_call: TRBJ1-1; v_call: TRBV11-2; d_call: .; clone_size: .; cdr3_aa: CASSSSGVNTEAFF; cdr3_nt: TGTGCCAGCAGCTCCAGCGGGGTGAACACTGAAGCTTTCTTT
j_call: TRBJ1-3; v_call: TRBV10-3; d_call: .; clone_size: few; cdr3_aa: CAISDPSRNSGNTIYF; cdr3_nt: TGTGCCATCAGTGACCCGTCGCGTAACTCTGGAAACACCATATATTTT
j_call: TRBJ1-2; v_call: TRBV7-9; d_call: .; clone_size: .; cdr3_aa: CASSFGDINYGYTF; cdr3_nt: TGTGCCAGCAGCTTCGGGGATATTAACTATGGCTACACCTTC
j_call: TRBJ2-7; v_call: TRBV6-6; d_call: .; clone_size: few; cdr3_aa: CASSGYRDEQYF; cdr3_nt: TGTGCCAGCAGTGGGTACAGGGACGAGCAGTACTTC
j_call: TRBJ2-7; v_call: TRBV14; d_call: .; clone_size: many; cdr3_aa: CASSQGGIGNEQYF; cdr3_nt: TGTGCCAGCAGCCAAGGAGGGATCGGGAACGAGCAGTACTTC
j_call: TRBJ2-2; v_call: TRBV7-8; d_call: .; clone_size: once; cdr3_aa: CASSLARGAGELFF; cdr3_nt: TGTGCCAGCAGCTTAGCGAGAGGGGCCGGGGAGCTGTTTTTT
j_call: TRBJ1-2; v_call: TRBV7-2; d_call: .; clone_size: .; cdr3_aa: CASSLIMGFRGYTF; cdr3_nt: TGTGCCAGCAGCCTTATTATGGGGTTTCGTGGCTACACCTTC
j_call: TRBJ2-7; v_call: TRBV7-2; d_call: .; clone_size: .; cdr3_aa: CASSPDRFAYEQYF; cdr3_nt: TGTGCCAGCAGCCCAGACAGGTTTGCCTACGAGCAGTACTTC
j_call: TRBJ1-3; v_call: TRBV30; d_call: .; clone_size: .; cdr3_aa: CAWSLASGNTIYF; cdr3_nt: TGTGCCTGGTCCTTAGCTTCTGGAAACACCATATATTTT
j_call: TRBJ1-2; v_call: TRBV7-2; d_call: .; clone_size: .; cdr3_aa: CASSHYGGLYGYTF; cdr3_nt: TGTGCCAGCAGCCACTACGGGGGACTCTATGGCTACACCTTC